This is a list of T cell receptor beta chains from one sample in a study of glioma-infiltrating T cells. TCRdb independently ran MiXCR on the multiplex PCR reads; one entry per CDR3 protein. The table includes fewer than 200,000 distinct CDR3 sequences, roughly a third detected once. Sequenced: glioma tissue, nonneoplastic brain tissue, or PBMCs (not recorded which). The receptors shown here come from a human donor with low-grade glioma or glioblastoma, undergoing nonglioma brain surgery, or in good health (not recorded which). Both conserved end residues are part of each CDR3. D genes are given only for firm matches. Only some rows state a clone size, as once, few, many or a class for expanded clones.

TRBJ2-1 many TRBV7-2 TRBD2 TGTGCCAGCAGCTTAGATCCTAGCGGCTCCTACAATGAGCAGTTCTTC CASSLDPSGSYNEQFF
TRBJ2-5 . TRBV18 TRBD2 TGTGCCAGCTCACTCGGGACTAGCGGCCAAGGGACCCAGTACTTC CASSLGTSGQGTQYF
TRBJ2-1 many TRBV4-3 . TGCGCCAGCAGCCAAGCCCCAAGGGGGACTCATAACTACAATGAGCAGTTCTTC CASSQAPRGTHNYNEQFF
TRBJ2-7 many TRBV14 . TGTGCCAGCAGCGGCAGCCTATTCTCCTACGAGCAGTACTTC CASSGSLFSYEQYF
TRBJ2-1 many TRBV11-2 TRBD2 TGTGCCAGCAGCTTTGGGCTAGCGGGCATCAATGAGCAGTTCTTC CASSFGLAGINEQFF
TRBJ2-7 . TRBV7-9 TRBD2 TGTGCCAGCAGCTGGAGCGGGATTCCTGGCGAGCAGTACTTC CASSWSGIPGEQYF
TRBJ2-7 . TRBV12-3/TRBV12-4 . TGTGCCAGCAGTTGGGGAGCGACTAGGGGGGGATACGAGCAGTACTTC CASSWGATRGGYEQYF
TRBJ1-3 many TRBV28 . TGTGCCAGCAGCAGGGGTGGTGGAAACACCATATATTTT CASSRGGGNTIYF
TRBJ1-1 few TRBV5-1 TRBD1 TGCGCCAGCAGCTTGGCCGGGACAGGGGGCCCTGAAGCTTTCTTT CASSLAGTGGPEAFF
TRBJ2-7 . TRBV27 TRBD1 TGTGCCAGCATTTACTGCAGGGGGTACGGGCAGTACTTC CASIYCRGYGQYF
TRBJ2-1 few TRBV9 . TGTGCCAGCAGCGTCAGGCCATACAATGAGCAGTTCTTC CASSVRPYNEQFF
TRBJ1-5 many TRBV7-2 . TGTGCCAGCAGCTTAGGGGGGGGTCGCAATCAGCCCCAGCATTTT CASSLGGGRNQPQHF
TRBJ1-6 . TRBV10-3 TRBD1 TGTGCCGCTTCGGCAGGGGGTATTAATTCACCCCTCAACTTT CAASAGGINSPLNF
TRBJ1-2 many TRBV6-1 . TGTGCCAGCAGTACACTCAGGTCTAACTATGGCTACACCTTC CASSTLRSNYGYTF
TRBJ2-1 many TRBV18 . TGTGCCAGCTCACAAAAGGGCTGGGAGCAGTTCTTC CASSQKGWEQFF
TRBJ2-4 . TRBV3-1 . TGTGCCAGCAGCGTAGGACAGACAGCCAAAAACATTCAGTACTTC CASSVGQTAKNIQYF
TRBJ2-3 . TRBV18 TRBD2 TGTGCCAGCTCACCAATCAGGGAGGGCCTCTCAAGCACAGATACGCAGTATTTT CASSPIREGLSSTDTQYF